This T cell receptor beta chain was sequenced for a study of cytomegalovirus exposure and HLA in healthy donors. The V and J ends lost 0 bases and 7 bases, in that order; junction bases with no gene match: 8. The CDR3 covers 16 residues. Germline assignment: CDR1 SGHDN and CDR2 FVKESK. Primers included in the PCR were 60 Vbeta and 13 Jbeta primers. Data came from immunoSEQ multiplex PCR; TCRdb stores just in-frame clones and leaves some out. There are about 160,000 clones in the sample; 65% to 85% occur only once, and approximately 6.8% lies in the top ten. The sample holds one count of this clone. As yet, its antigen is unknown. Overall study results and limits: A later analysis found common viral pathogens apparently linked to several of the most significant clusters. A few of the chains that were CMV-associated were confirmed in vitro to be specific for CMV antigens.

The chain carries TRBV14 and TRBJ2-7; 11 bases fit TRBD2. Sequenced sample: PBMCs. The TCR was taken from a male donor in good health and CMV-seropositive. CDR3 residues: CASSQEGLAGGREQYF. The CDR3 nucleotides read TGTGCCAGCAGCCAAGAAGGGCTAGCGGGAGGAAGGGAGCAGTACTTC.